This TCR beta chain emerged from a study of identical twins. TCRdb used MiXCR to reprocess the 5' RACE reads, holding one entry per CDR3 protein. This sample has fewer than 500,000 distinct CDR3 sequences, with 14% found just once. J lost 2 bases, V lost 5 bases, and 8 bases had no gene match. The CDR3 length is 15 residues. Germline CDR1 SGHVS, CDR2 FQNEAQ. This clonotype was seen a few times. These same records also appear under a second study, on yellow fever vaccine responses in identical twins.

The sequence was collected from a woman aged 18-35 years in good health. The chain combines TRBV7-8 with TRBJ2-5; 7 positions agree with TRBD1. Sequencing used CD4+ T cells sorted from blood. The CDR3 DNA sequence: TGTGCCAGCAGCCACGACCGGACAGGACAAGAGACCCAGTACTTC. Its translation: CASSHDRTGQETQYF.